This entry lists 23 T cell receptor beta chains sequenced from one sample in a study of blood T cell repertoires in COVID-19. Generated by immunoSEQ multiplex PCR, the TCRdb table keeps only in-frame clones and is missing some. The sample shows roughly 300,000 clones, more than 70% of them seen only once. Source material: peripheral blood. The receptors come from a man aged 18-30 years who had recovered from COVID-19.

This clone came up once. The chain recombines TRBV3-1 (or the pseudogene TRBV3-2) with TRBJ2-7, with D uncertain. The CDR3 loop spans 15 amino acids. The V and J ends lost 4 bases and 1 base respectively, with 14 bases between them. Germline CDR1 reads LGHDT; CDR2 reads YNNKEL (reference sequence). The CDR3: CASSPATATSYEQYF. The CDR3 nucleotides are TGTGCCAGCAGCCCCGCTACGGCGACTTCCTACGAGCAGTACTTC.

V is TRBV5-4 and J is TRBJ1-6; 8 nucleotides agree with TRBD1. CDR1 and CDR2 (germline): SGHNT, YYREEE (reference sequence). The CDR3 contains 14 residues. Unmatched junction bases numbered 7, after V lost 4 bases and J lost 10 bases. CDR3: CASSLGQGQSPLHF. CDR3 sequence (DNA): TGTGCCAGCAGCCTCGGACAGGGCCAGTCACCCCTCCACTTT.

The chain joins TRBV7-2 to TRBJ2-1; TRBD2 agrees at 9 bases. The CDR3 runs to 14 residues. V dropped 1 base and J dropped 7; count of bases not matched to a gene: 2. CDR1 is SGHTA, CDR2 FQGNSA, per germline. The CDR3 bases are TGTGCCAGCAGCTTAGGCGGGGGGGCAAATGAGCAGTTCTTC. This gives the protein CASSLGGGANEQFF. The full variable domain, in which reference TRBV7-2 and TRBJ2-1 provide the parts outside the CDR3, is GAGVSQSPSNKVTEKGKDVELRCDPISGHTALYWYRQSLGQGLEFLIYFQGNSAPDKSGLPSDRFSAERTGGSVSTLTIQRTQQEDSAVYLCASSLGGGANEQFFGPGTRLTVL.

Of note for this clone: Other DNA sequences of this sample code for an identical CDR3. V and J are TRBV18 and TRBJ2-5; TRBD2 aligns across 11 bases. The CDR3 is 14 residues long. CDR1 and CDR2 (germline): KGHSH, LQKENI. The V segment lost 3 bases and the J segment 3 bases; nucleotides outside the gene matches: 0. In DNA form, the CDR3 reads TGTGCCAGCTCACCGGGACTAGCGGAAGAGACCCAGTACTTC. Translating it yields CASSPGLAEETQYF.

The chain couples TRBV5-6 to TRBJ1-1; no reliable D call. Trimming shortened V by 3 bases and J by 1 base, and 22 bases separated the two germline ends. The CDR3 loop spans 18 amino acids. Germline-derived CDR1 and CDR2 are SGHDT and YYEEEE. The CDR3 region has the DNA TGTGCCAGCAGCTCGCCAAGACTAGAAGGGAGGCGGAACACTGAAGCTTTCTTT. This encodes CASSSPRLEGRRNTEAFF.

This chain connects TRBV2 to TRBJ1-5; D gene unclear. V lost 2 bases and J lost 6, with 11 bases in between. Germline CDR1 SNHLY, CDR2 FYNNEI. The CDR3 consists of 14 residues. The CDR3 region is CASSESAGSQPQHF. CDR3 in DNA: TGTGCCAGCAGTGAAAGCGCGGGAAGTCAGCCCCAGCATTTT.

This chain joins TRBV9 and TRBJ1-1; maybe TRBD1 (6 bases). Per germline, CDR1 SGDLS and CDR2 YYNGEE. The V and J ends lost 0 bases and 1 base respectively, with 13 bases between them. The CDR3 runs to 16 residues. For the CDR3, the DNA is TGTGCCAGCAGCGTAGAAGCGGGGGGCAAGAACACTGAAGCTTTCTTT. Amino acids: CASSVEAGGKNTEAFF.

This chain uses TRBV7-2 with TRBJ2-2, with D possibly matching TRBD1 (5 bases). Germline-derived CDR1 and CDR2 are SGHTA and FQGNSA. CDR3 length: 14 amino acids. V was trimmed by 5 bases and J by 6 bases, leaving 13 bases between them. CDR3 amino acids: CASSRTQGPGELFF. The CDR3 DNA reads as TGTGCCAGCAGCCGGACGCAGGGTCCCGGGGAGCTGTTTTTT.

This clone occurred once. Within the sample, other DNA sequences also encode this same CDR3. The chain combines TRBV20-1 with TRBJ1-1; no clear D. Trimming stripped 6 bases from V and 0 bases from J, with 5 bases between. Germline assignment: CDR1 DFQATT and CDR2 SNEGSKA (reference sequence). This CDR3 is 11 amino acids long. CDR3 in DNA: TGCAGTGCCCCGGTGAACACTGAAGCTTTCTTT. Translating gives CSAPVNTEAFF.

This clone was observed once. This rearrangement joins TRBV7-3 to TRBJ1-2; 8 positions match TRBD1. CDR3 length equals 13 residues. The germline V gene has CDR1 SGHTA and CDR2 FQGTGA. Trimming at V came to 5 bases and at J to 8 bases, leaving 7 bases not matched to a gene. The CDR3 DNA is TGTGCCAGCAGCCCGACAGGGGAAGAGGGCTACACCTTC. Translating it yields CASSPTGEEGYTF.

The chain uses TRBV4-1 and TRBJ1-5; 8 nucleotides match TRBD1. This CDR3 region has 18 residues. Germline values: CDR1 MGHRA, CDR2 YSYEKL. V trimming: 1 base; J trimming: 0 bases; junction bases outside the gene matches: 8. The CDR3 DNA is TGCGCCAGCAGCCAAGGAAGGACAGGGACGGATAGCAATCAGCCCCAGCATTTT. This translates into CASSQGRTGTDSNQPQHF.

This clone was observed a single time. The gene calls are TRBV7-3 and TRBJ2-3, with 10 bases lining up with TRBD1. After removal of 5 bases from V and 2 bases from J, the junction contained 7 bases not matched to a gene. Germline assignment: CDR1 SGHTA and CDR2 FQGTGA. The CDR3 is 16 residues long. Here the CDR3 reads CASSHGGTGVTDTQYF. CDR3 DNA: TGTGCCAGCAGCCACGGTGGGACAGGGGTCACAGATACGCAGTATTTT. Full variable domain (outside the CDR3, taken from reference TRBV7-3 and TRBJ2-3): GAGVSQTPSNKVTEKGKYVELRCDPISGHTALYWYRQSLGQGPEFLIYFQGTGAADDSGLPNDRFFAVRPEGSVSTLKIQRTERGDSAVYLCASSHGGTGVTDTQYFGPGTRLTVL.

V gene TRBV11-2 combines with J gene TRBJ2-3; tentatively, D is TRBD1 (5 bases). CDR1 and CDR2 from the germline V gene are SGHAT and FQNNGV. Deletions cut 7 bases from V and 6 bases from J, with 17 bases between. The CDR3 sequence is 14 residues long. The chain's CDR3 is CASTPGFPGDTQYF. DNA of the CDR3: TGTGCCAGCACCCCAGGGTTCCCCGGGGATACGCAGTATTTT.

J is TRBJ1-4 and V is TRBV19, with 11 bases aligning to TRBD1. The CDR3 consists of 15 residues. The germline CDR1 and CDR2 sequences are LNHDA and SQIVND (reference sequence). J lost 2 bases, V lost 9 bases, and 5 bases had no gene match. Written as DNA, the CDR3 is TGTGCCAGCAGGGACAGGGGGTCTACTAATGAAAAACTGTTTTTT. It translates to CASRDRGSTNEKLFF.

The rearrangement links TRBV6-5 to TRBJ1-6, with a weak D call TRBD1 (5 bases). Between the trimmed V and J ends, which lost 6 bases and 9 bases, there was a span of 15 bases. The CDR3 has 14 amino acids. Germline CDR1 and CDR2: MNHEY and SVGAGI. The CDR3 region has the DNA TGTGCCAGCAGCCACAGGTTTATCGGTTCACCCCTCCACTTT. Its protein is CASSHRFIGSPLHF.

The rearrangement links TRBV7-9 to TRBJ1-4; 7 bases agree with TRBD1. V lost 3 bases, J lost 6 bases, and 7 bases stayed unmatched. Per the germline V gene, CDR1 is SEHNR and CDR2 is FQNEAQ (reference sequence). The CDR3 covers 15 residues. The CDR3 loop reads CASSLRGTEDEKLFF. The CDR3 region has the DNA TGTGCCAGCAGCTTGAGGGGGACAGAGGATGAAAAACTGTTTTTT.

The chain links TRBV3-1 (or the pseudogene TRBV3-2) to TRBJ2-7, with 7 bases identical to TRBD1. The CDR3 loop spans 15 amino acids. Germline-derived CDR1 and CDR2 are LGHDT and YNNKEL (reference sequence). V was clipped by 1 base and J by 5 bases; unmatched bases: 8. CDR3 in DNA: TGTGCCAGCAGCCAAGCAGGGGGTACGGCGGACGAGCAGTACTTC. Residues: CASSQAGGTADEQYF.

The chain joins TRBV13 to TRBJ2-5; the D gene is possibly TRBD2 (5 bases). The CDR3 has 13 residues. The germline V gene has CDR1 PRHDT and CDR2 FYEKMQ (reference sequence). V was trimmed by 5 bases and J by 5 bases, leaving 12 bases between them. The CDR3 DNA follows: TGTGCCAGCAGCCATAGCGAGCGGGAGACCCAGTACTTC. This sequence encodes CASSHSERETQYF.

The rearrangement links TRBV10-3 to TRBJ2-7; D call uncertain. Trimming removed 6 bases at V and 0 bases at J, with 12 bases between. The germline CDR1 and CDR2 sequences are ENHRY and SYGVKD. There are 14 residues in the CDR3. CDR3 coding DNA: TGTGCCATCAGAAGCCAGGATAGCTCCTACGAGCAGTACTTC. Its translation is CAIRSQDSSYEQYF.

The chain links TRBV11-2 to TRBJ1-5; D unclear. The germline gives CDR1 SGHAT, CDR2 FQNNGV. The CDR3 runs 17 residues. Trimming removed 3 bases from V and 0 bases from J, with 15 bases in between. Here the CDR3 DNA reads TGTGCCAGCAGCTTTACGTCAGGCCCCTATAGCAATCAGCCCCAGCATTTT. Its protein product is CASSFTSGPYSNQPQHF. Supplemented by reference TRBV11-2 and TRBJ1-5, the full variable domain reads EAGVAQSPRYKIIEKRQSVAFWCNPISGHATLYWYQQILGQGPKLLIQFQNNGVVDDSQLPKDRFSAERLKGVDSTLKIQPAKLEDSAVYLCASSFTSGPYSNQPQHFGDGTRLSIL.

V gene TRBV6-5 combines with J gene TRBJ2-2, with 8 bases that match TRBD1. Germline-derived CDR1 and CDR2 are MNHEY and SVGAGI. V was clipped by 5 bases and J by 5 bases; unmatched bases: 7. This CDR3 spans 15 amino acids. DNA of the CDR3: TGTGCCAGCAGTCACGCAGGGGGCGGTACCGGGGAGCTGTTTTTT. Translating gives CASSHAGGGTGELFF.

The CDR3: CASSSGTGTFYGYTF. The DNA of the CDR3 is TGTGCCAGCAGTTCCGGGACAGGAACCTTCTATGGCTACACCTTC. The chain has TRBV27 and TRBJ1-2, with 8 bases fitting TRBD1. Germline loops: CDR1 MNHEY, CDR2 SMNVEV (reference sequence). The CDR3 sequence is 15 residues long. With 4 bases clipped from V and 4 bases from J, the junction kept 8 bases outside the gene matches.

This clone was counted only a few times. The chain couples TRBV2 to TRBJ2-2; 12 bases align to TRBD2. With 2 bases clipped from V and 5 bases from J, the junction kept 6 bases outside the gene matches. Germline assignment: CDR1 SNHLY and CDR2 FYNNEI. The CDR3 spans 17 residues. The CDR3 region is CASSEPSGRAWTGELFF. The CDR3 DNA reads TGTGCCAGCAGTGAACCTAGCGGGAGGGCATGGACCGGGGAGCTGTTTTTT. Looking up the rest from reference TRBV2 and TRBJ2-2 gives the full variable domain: EPEVTQTPSHQVTQMGQEVILRCVPISNHLYFYWYRQILGQKVEFLVSFYNNEISEKSEIFDDQFSVERPDGSNFTLKIRSTKLEDSAMYFCASSEPSGRAWTGELFFGEGSRLTVL.